Shown below are 2 T cell receptor beta chains from a single sample sequenced in a study of T cell responses to AZD1222 COVID-19 vaccine. The assay was immunoSEQ multiplex PCR, and TCRdb's table has in-frame clones only and misses some. The data show about 89,000 clones, around 91% seen once. Sequences were derived from peripheral blood, sampled 28 days after the second AZD1222 dose. These TCRs come from an adult who received the AZD1222 COVID-19 vaccine.

CDR3 sequence: CASSQKRGSNQPQHF. The CDR3 region has the DNA TGTGCCAGCAGCCAGAAAAGGGGCAGCAATCAGCCCCAGCATTTT. V is TRBV3-1 (or the pseudogene TRBV3-2) and J is TRBJ1-5; D possibly corresponds to TRBD1 (5 bases). The CDR3 runs to 15 residues. Germline CDR1 LGHDT, CDR2 YNNKEL (reference sequence). V shed 3 bases and J shed 1 base, with 10 bases lying between them.

The chain employs TRBV11-3 and TRBJ2-5; TRBD1 matches 7 bases. The CDR3 consists of 15 residues. Losses at the gene ends were 3 bases for V and 2 bases for J; bases not matched to a gene: 6. Germline CDR1 reads SGHNT; CDR2 reads YENEEA. In nucleotides, the CDR3 is TGTGCCAGCAGCTTTTATAACAGGGGACAAGAGACCCAGTACTTC. Protein sequence: CASSFYNRGQETQYF.